This T cell receptor (beta chain) was identified during a study of OX40 agonist ivuxolimab in advanced cancers. The overall study: It was ivuxolimab, an agonistic anti-OX40 (CD134) antibody, that patients were treated with. The group had a mean age of about 65 years, ranged from about 20 to 85, and was 82.7% male. Study findings and constraints: Clonal expansion by week 6 occurred in CD4+ and CD8+ blood T cells (at 0.1 to 3.0 mg/kg).

Drawing of blood for sampling happened at baseline, at cycle 4 day 1, and at cycle 7 day 1. The protocol was immunoSEQ multiplex PCR, while the TCRdb copy is restricted to in-frame clones and leaves out a portion. The table lists some 67,000 clones, 88% of them singletons, with less than 0.65% in the top ten. Points on this clone: Its antigen is currently unknown.

The sample in question was CD4+ or CD8+ T cells sorted from blood, obtained in a trial of the OX40 agonist ivuxolimab. This TCR came from an adult with an advanced solid tumor such as melanoma, head and neck, liver or kidney cancer.

The CDR3 loop reads CSARDYEQYF. The CDR3 coding sequence is TGCAGTGCTAGAGACTACGAGCAGTACTTC. This chain links TRBV20-1 with TRBJ2-5; D is unclear. The DNA end lines up better with TRBJ2-7; the J call may be wrong. The CDR3 runs to 10 residues. In germline, CDR1 is DFQATT, CDR2 SNEGSKA (reference sequence).